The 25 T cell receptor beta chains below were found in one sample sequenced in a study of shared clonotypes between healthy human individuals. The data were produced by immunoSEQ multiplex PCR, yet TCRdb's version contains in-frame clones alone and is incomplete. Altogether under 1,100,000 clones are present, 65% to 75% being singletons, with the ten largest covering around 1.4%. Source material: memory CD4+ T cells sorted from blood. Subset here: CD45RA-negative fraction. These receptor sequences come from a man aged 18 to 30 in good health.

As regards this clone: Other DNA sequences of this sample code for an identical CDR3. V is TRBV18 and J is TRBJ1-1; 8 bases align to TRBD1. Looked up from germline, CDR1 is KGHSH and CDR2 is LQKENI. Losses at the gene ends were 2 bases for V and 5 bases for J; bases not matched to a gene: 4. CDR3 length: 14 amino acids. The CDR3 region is CASSPGQGGTEAFF. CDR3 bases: TGTGCCAGCTCACCAGGACAGGGAGGGACTGAAGCTTTCTTT. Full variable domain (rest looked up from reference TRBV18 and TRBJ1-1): NAGVMQNPRHLVRRRGQEARLRCSPMKGHSHVYWYRQLPEEGLKFMVYLQKENIIDESGMPKERFSAEFPKEGPSILRIQQVVRGDSAAYFCASSPGQGGTEAFFGQGTRLTVV.

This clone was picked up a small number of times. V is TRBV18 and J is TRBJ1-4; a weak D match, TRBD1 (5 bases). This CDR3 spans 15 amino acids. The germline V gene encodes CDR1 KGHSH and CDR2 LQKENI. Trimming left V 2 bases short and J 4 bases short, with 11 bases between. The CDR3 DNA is TGTGCCAGCTCACCAAGGGGTCCGGGTAATGAAAAACTGTTTTTT. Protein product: CASSPRGPGNEKLFF.

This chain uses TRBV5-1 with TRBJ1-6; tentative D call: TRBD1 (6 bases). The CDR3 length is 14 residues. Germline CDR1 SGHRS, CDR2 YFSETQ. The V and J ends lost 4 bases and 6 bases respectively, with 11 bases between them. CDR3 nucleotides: TGCGCCAGCAGCGGCGACAGGTTTAATTCACCCCTCCACTTT. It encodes CASSGDRFNSPLHF.

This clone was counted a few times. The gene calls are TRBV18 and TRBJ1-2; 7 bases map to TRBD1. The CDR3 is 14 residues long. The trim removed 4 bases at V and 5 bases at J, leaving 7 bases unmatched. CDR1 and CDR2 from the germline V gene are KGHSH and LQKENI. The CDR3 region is CASSQVRGEYGYTF. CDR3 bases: TGTGCCAGCTCACAGGTCAGGGGGGAGTATGGCTACACCTTC. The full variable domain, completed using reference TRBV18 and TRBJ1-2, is NAGVMQNPRHLVRRRGQEARLRCSPMKGHSHVYWYRQLPEEGLKFMVYLQKENIIDESGMPKERFSAEFPKEGPSILRIQQVVRGDSAAYFCASSQVRGEYGYTFGSGTRLTVV.

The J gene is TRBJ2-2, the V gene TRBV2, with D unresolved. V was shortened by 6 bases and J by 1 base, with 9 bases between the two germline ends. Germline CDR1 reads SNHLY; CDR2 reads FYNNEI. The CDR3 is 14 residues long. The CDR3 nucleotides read TGTGCCAGCAGAGCTACGGTGAACACCGGGGAGCTGTTTTTT. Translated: CASRATVNTGELFF.

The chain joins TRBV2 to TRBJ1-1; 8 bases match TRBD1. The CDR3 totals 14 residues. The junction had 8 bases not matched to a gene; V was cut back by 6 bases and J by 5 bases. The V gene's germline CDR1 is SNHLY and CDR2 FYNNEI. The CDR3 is CASRTGVEGTEAFF. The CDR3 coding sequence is TGTGCCAGCAGGACAGGGGTCGAGGGGACTGAAGCTTTCTTT.

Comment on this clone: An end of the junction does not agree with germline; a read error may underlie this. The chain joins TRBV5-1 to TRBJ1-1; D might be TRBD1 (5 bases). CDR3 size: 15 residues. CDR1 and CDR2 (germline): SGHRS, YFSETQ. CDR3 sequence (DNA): TGCGCCAGCAGCTTGGGTGGGGGGAGGAACACCGAAGCTTTCTTT. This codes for CASSLGGGRNTEAFF.

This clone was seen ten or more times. The CDR3 loop is CASTQREGLRVGVPPYEQYF. The CDR3 DNA reads TGTGCCAGCACTCAACGGGAGGGCCTGAGGGTGGGCGTACCTCCCTACGAGCAGTACTTC. This chain joins TRBV27 and TRBJ2-7; 8 nucleotides match TRBD2. Germline V gene lookup returns CDR1 MNHEY and CDR2 SMNVEV (reference sequence). The J segment lost 2 bases and the V segment lost 7 bases, leaving 25 bases of the junction unmatched. The CDR3 runs to 20 residues.

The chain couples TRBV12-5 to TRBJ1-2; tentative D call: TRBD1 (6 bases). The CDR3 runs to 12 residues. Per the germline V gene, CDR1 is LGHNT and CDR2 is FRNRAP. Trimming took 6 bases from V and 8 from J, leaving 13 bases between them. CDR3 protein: CASGHRDSGYTF. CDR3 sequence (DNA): TGTGCTAGTGGCCACAGGGACTCGGGCTACACCTTC.

As DNA, the CDR3 is TGTGCCAGCAGCCAGGGACTTAATAAGGGAGATACGCAGTATTTT. Translation gives CASSQGLNKGDTQYF. The chain carries TRBV7-8 and TRBJ2-3; perhaps TRBD2 as D (6 bases). The CDR3 has 15 residues. The V end was cut by 5 bases, the J end by 5 bases, with 17 bases between. The V gene's germline CDR1 is SGHVS and CDR2 FQNEAQ.

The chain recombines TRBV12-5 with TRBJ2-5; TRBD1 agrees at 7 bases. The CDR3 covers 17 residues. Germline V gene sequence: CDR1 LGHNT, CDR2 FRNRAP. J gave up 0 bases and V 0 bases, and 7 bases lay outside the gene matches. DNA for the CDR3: TGTGCTAGTGGTTTGGTACGACCAGACAGGGACCAAGAGACCCAGTACTTC. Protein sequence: CASGLVRPDRDQETQYF.

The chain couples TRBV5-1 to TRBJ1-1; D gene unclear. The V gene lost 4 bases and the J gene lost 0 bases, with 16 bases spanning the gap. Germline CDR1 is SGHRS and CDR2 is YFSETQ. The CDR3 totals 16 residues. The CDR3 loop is CASSALSRGMNTEAFF. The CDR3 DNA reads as TGCGCCAGCAGCGCTCTATCGCGAGGGATGAACACTGAAGCTTTCTTT.

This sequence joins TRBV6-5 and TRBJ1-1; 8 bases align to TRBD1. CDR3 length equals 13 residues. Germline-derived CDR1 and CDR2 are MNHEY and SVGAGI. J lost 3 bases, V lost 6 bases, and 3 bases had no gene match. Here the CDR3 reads CASSSTGDTEAFF. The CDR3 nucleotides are TGTGCCAGCAGCTCGACAGGGGACACTGAAGCTTTCTTT.

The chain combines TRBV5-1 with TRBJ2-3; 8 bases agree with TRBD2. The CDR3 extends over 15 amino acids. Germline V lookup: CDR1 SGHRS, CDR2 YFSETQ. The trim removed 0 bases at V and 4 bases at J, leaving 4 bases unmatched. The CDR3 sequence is CASSLGGRSADTQYF. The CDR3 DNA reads TGCGCCAGCAGCTTGGGCGGGAGGAGTGCAGATACGCAGTATTTT.

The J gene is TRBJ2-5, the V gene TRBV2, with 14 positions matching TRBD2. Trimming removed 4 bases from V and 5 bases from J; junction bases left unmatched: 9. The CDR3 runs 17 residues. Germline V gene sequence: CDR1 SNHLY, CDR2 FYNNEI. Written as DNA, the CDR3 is TGTGCCAGCAGTGGGAGACTAGCGGGGGGGAATGGGGAGACCCAGTACTTC. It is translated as CASSGRLAGGNGETQYF. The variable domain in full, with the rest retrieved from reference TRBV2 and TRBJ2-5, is EPEVTQTPSHQVTQMGQEVILRCVPISNHLYFYWYRQILGQKVEFLVSFYNNEISEKSEIFDDQFSVERPDGSNFTLKIRSTKLEDSAMYFCASSGRLAGGNGETQYFGPGTRLLVL.

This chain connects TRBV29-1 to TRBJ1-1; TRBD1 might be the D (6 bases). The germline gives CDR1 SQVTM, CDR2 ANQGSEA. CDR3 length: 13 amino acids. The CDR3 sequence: CRAFGGPNTEAFF. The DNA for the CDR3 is TGCAGGGCCTTCGGGGGGCCGAACACTGAAGCTTTCTTT.

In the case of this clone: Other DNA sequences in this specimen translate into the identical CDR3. In DNA, the CDR3 is TGTGCCAGCAGTTTCCGGGGCACAGATACGCAGTATTTT. The encoded protein is CASSFRGTDTQYF. The V and J genes are TRBV27 and TRBJ2-3; D remains ambiguous. The CDR3 runs to 13 residues. Germline V gene data show CDR1 as MNHEY and CDR2 as SMNVEV (reference sequence). V was clipped by 3 bases and J by 1 base, with 5 bases between them.

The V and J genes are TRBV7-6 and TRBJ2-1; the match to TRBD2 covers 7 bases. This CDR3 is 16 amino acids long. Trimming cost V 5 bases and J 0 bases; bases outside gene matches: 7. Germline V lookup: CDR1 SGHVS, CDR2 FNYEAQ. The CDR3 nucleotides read TGTGCCAGCAGCAGACGACTAGCAGACTCCTACAATGAGCAGTTCTTC. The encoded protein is CASSRRLADSYNEQFF.

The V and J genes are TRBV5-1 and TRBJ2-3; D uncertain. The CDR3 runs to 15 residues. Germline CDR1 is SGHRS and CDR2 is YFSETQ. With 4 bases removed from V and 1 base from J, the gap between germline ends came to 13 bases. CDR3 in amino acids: CASSQYSPGTDTQYF. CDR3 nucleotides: TGCGCCAGCAGCCAGTATAGCCCTGGCACAGATACGCAGTATTTT.

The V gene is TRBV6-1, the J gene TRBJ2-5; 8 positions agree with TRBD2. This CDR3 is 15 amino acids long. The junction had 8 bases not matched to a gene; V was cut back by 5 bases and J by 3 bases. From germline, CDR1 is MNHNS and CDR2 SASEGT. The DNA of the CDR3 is TGTGCCAGCAGTTCCCCGGGACTAGGCGAAGAGACCCAGTACTTC. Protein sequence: CASSSPGLGEETQYF.

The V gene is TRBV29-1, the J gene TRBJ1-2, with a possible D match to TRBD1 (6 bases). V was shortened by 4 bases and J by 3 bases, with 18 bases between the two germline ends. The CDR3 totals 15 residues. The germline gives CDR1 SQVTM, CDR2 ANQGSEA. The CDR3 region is CSVVFLGAGDYGYTF. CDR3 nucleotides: TGCAGCGTTGTTTTTTTGGGGGCTGGGGACTATGGCTACACCTTC. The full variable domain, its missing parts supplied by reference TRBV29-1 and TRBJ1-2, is SAVISQKPSRDICQRGTSLTIQCQVDSQVTMMFWYRQQPGQSLTLIATANQGSEATYESGFVIDKFPISRPNLTFSTLTVSNMSPEDSSIYLCSVVFLGAGDYGYTFGSGTRLTVV.

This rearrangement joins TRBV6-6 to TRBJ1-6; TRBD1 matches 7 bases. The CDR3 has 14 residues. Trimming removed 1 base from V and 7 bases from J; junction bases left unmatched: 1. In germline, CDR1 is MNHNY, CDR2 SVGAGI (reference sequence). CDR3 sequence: CASSYWDRNSPLHF. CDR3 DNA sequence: TGTGCCAGCAGTTACTGGGACAGAAATTCACCCCTCCACTTT.

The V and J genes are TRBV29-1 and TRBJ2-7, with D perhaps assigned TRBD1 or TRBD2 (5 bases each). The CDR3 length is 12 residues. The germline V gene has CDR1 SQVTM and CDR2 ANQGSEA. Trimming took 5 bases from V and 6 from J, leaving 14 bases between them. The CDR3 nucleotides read TGCAGCGTTTCCCGGGAAGGGACCGAGCAGTACTTC. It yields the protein CSVSREGTEQYF.

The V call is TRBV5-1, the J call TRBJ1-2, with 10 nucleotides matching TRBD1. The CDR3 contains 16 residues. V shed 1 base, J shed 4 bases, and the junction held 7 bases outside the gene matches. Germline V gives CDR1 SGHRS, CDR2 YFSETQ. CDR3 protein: CASSLTGDRGVYGYTF. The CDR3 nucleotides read TGCGCCAGCAGCTTGACCGGGGACAGGGGCGTCTATGGCTACACCTTC.

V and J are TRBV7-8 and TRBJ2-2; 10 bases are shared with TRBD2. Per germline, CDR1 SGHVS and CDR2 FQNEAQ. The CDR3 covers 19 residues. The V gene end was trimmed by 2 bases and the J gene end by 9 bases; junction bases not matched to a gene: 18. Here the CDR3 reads CASSLFASGSFSPSRELFF. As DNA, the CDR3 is TGTGCCAGCAGCTTATTCGCTAGCGGGAGTTTTTCTCCCTCCCGGGAGCTGTTTTTT.